This T cell receptor beta chain was identified during a study of blood T cell repertoires in COVID-19. Study background: Collection of acute and convalescent COVID-19 samples took place in the United States, Italy and Spain. T cells, B-cell-depleted T cells, or PBMCs supplied cDNA or gDNA.

The CDR3 has 14 residues. Deletions cut 1 base from V and 4 bases from J, with 10 bases between. The germline CDR1 and CDR2 sequences are SGHAT and FQNNGV. Source study methods: Nucleated cell counts were estimated from reference gene primer amplification. Method: immunoSEQ multiplex PCR; TCRdb's copy keeps in-frame clones and lacks some. V and J calls and clone size are copied from that table; D and trimming were computed from the DNA. The sample includes 350,000 to 450,000 clones, approximately 88% of them seen just once. This receptor was taken from a man in his forties with acute or convalescent COVID-19. V is TRBV11-2 and J is TRBJ1-2; no definite D call. Specimen: peripheral blood. CDR3 sequence reads: CASSLGGGGYGYTF. Here the CDR3 DNA reads TGTGCCAGCAGCTTAGGTGGCGGAGGCTATGGCTACACCTTC.